This T cell receptor beta chain comes out of a study of blood T cell repertoires in COVID-19. Study background: Collection of acute and convalescent COVID-19 samples took place in the United States, Italy and Spain. PBMCs, B-cell-depleted T cells, or T cells were the source of the cDNA or gDNA that made up the material.

V dropped 3 bases and J dropped 4; count of bases not matched to a gene: 4. This CDR3 is built from 13 residues. The germline gives CDR1 SQVTM, CDR2 ANQGSEA. This clone was observed a single time. As handled by the study authors: Amplifying reference gene primers gave estimates of nucleated cell counts. Sequencing was performed with immunoSEQ multiplex PCR; in TCRdb, only in-frame clones are kept and a portion is missing. D and trimming were read from the DNA, whereas the V and J calls and clone size are those reported in that table. The repertoire consists of 45,000 to 60,000 clones, with around four fifths occurring once and the leading ten covering roughly 14%.

The sequencing input was peripheral blood. The TCR originated in a human donor with acute or convalescent COVID-19. The donor label of this sample is uncertain. The V call is TRBV29-1, the J call TRBJ1-2, with 8 bases lining up with TRBD1. CDR3 nucleotides: TGCAGCGTTGAGGACAGGGCTATCTATGGCTACACCTTC. This translates into CSVEDRAIYGYTF.